Following are 6 T cell receptor beta chains from one sample sequenced in a study of blood T cell repertoires in COVID-19. Libraries were prepared by immunoSEQ multiplex PCR; TCRdb keeps only in-frame clonotypes and omits some of them. The repertoire consists of fewer than 85,000 clones, with 80% to 85% occurring once and the leading ten covering approximately 29%. Material: peripheral blood. The receptors shown here come from a human donor in a cohort sampled during active COVID-19.

This chain connects TRBV3-1 (or the pseudogene TRBV3-2) to TRBJ2-7; 9 bases match TRBD1. The CDR3 extends over 13 amino acids. V was clipped by 5 bases and J by 6 bases; unmatched bases: 5. Germline CDR1 reads LGHDT; CDR2 reads YNNKEL (reference sequence). The CDR3 coding sequence is TGTGCCAGCAGCAAGGGACAGGGCGGCGAGCAGTACTTC. It is translated as CASSKGQGGEQYF.

V and J are TRBV5-1 and TRBJ2-7; D is possibly TRBD1 (6 bases). The CDR3 runs to 17 residues. Germline V gene lookup returns CDR1 SGHRS and CDR2 YFSETQ. Trimming stripped 4 bases from V and 0 bases from J, with 20 bases between. In nucleotides, the CDR3 is TGCGCCAGCAGCGGAGGCCCATGGACAGTTAGCTCCTACGAGCAGTACTTC. Its protein product is CASSGGPWTVSSYEQYF.

This clone was detected once. The CDR3 loop reads CASSQARTSGGTKTQYF. The CDR3 region has the DNA TGTGCCAGCAGCCAAGCCCGGACTAGCGGGGGGACGAAGACCCAGTACTTC. This rearrangement joins TRBV14 to TRBJ2-5; 14 nucleotides match TRBD2. Trimming took 1 base from V and 6 from J; bases not matched to a gene: 7. CDR3 size: 17 residues. The germline V gene has CDR1 SGHDN and CDR2 FVKESK.

The V and J genes are TRBV29-1 and TRBJ1-1, with a tentative D call TRBD1 (5 bases). The CDR3 consists of 12 residues. Germline CDR1 SQVTM, CDR2 ANQGSEA. V was clipped by 7 bases and J by 1 base, with 10 bases between them. The CDR3 reads CSDRQSNTEAFF. Here the CDR3 DNA reads TGCAGCGATAGACAGTCGAACACTGAAGCTTTCTTT.

This clone was observed once. The CDR3, as DNA: TGCGCCAGCACCGGGACAGGGAACACCGGGGAGCTGTTTTTT. The encoded protein is CASTGTGNTGELFF. J is TRBJ2-2 and V is TRBV5-1, with 8 bases identical to TRBD1. The junction had 2 bases not matched to a gene; V was cut back by 6 bases and J by 1 base. Germline lookup yields CDR1 SGHRS and CDR2 YFSETQ. The CDR3 is 14 amino acids.

The chain recombines TRBV9 with TRBJ1-1; possibly TRBD1 for D (6 bases). The CDR3 covers 13 residues. The V gene's germline CDR1 is SGDLS and CDR2 YYNGEE. V was clipped by 7 bases and J by 6 bases, with 16 bases between them. CDR3 nucleotide sequence: TGTGCCAGCGGAAGGGGGGGGCTCGCTGAAGCTTTCTTT. Its translation is CASGRGGLAEAFF.